This T cell receptor beta chain was found in a study of technical replicates of blood from four donors. Germline V lookup: CDR1 SNHLY, CDR2 FYNNEI. This CDR3 spans 10 amino acids. This clone was counted a few times. Method: immunoSEQ multiplex PCR; TCRdb's copy keeps in-frame clones and lacks some. Of about 74,000 clones in the sample, approximately 91% are singletons; the top ten hold less than 0.5%. The chain is built from TRBV2 and TRBJ1-4; no reliable D call. Sequenced input: T cells isolated from PBMCs. This TCR came from a human donor in good health. The CDR3 bases are TGTGGCATACTACAAGGAAAACTGTTTTTT. Amino acids: CGILQGKLFF.